A selection of T cell receptor beta chains follows, all from one sample in a study of blood T cell repertoires in COVID-19. Here immunoSEQ multiplex PCR was the method, and the copy in TCRdb shows in-frame clones only, minus some. The sample includes about 99,000 clones, approximately 79% of them seen just once. Sequencing used peripheral blood. The origin of the receptors is a woman older than 75 with active or convalescent COVID-19. CDR3s include the opening cysteine and the closing phenylalanine or tryptophan. Each record gives: CDR3 DNA, CDR3 protein, V gene, D gene, J gene, clone size, CDR3 length. A D gene is named only where the DNA matches it firmly. The size entry is marked missing in some rows and otherwise reads once, few, many or a size class.

CDR3nt: TGTGCCAGCAGCTTGGGACAGGGGGCCTACGAGCAGTACTTC
CDR3aa: CASSLGQGAYEQYF
v_gene: TRBV5-4
d_gene: TRBD1
j_gene: TRBJ2-7
abundance: NA
len: 14

CDR3nt: TGTGCCAGCAGCACTGGACAGGGCAATCAGCCCCAGCATTTT
CDR3aa: CASSTGQGNQPQHF
v_gene: TRBV7-8
d_gene: TRBD1
j_gene: TRBJ1-5
abundance: NA
len: 14

CDR3nt: TGTGCCAGTAGCGCTACGGTTCCCTCCGGGGAGCTGTTTTTT
CDR3aa: CASSATVPSGELFF
v_gene: TRBV19
d_gene: NA
j_gene: TRBJ2-2
abundance: once
len: 14

CDR3nt: TGTGCCAGCAGCTTGCTAGCGGATTACAATGAGCAGTTCTTC
CDR3aa: CASSLLADYNEQFF
v_gene: TRBV7-2
d_gene: TRBD2
j_gene: TRBJ2-1
abundance: NA
len: 14

CDR3nt: TGTGCCAGCAGTTACTCCCTTTTCACAGATACGCAGTATTTT
CDR3aa: CASSYSLFTDTQYF
v_gene: TRBV6-6
d_gene: NA
j_gene: TRBJ2-3
abundance: NA
len: 14

CDR3nt: TGTGCCGGCCTCGTGGGGAGAGAAAAACTGTTTTTT
CDR3aa: CAGLVGREKLFF
v_gene: TRBV30
d_gene: NA
j_gene: TRBJ1-4
abundance: few
len: 12

CDR3nt: TGTGCCAGCAGTTTGAGGCGTGTCACCGGGGAGCTGTTTTTT
CDR3aa: CASSLRRVTGELFF
v_gene: TRBV28
d_gene: NA
j_gene: TRBJ2-2
abundance: NA
len: 14

CDR3nt: TGTGCCAGCAGCCTGACAGATTTCTCTGGAAACACCATATATTTT
CDR3aa: CASSLTDFSGNTIYF
v_gene: TRBV11-2
d_gene: NA
j_gene: TRBJ1-3
abundance: NA
len: 15

CDR3nt: TGTGCCAGCAGCTTAGCCGGGCAGATAGCGTACGAGCAGTACTTC
CDR3aa: CASSLAGQIAYEQYF
v_gene: TRBV7-6
d_gene: NA
j_gene: TRBJ2-7
abundance: NA
len: 15

CDR3nt: TGTGCCAGCAGATATCTAGCGGGCTTCTCCTACGAGCAGTACTTC
CDR3aa: CASRYLAGFSYEQYF
v_gene: TRBV28
d_gene: TRBD2
j_gene: TRBJ2-7
abundance: NA
len: 15

CDR3nt: TGTGCCAGCAGCCCGACTAGCGGGGACCAAGAGACCCAGTACTTC
CDR3aa: CASSPTSGDQETQYF
v_gene: TRBV7-3
d_gene: TRBD2
j_gene: TRBJ2-5
abundance: NA
len: 15

CDR3nt: TGTGCCAGCAGCTTCGGACTAGCGGACAATGAGCAGTTCTTC
CDR3aa: CASSFGLADNEQFF
v_gene: TRBV7-9
d_gene: TRBD2
j_gene: TRBJ2-1
abundance: many
len: 14

CDR3nt: TGTGCCAGCAGTTTCCGGACAGGGGGGTATCAGCCCCAGCATTTT
CDR3aa: CASSFRTGGYQPQHF
v_gene: TRBV28
d_gene: TRBD1
j_gene: TRBJ1-5
abundance: NA
len: 15

CDR3nt: TGTGCCAGCAGCTTCGGTGCAAAAGCTTTCTTT
CDR3aa: CASSFGAKAFF
v_gene: TRBV7-9
d_gene: NA
j_gene: TRBJ1-1
abundance: NA
len: 11

CDR3nt: TGTGCCAGCAGCGGCCGGGACTTTAACACCGGGGAGCTGTTTTTT
CDR3aa: CASSGRDFNTGELFF
v_gene: TRBV7-6
d_gene: NA
j_gene: TRBJ2-2
abundance: NA
len: 15

CDR3nt: TGTGCCAGCAGTTACGGAGCGGGAGGGAACACCGGGGAGCTGTTTTTT
CDR3aa: CASSYGAGGNTGELFF
v_gene: TRBV6-6
d_gene: TRBD2
j_gene: TRBJ2-2
abundance: NA
len: 16

CDR3nt: TGTGCCAGCAGTTTACTAGACTCAACACCCTACAATGAGCAGTTCTTC
CDR3aa: CASSLLDSTPYNEQFF
v_gene: TRBV28
d_gene: NA
j_gene: TRBJ2-1
abundance: few
len: 16

CDR3nt: TGTGCCAGCTCACCACCGGGACAGGGAAATGAAAAACTGTTTTTT
CDR3aa: CASSPPGQGNEKLFF
v_gene: TRBV18
d_gene: TRBD1
j_gene: TRBJ1-4
abundance: NA
len: 15

CDR3nt: TGTGCCAGCAGTGACCCAAGCCGGGACAAGCTAGCCAAAAACATTCAGTACTTC
CDR3aa: CASSDPSRDKLAKNIQYF
v_gene: TRBV6-1
d_gene: NA
j_gene: TRBJ2-4
abundance: NA
len: 18

CDR3nt: TGTGCCAGCAAGCCGAACCGGGGACAAGAGACCCAGTACTTC
CDR3aa: CASKPNRGQETQYF
v_gene: TRBV18
d_gene: NA
j_gene: TRBJ2-5
abundance: NA
len: 14

CDR3nt: TGTGCCAGCAGCCAAGATCCGGATAGCTTCCAAGAGACCCAGTACTTC
CDR3aa: CASSQDPDSFQETQYF
v_gene: TRBV3-1/TRBV3-2
d_gene: NA
j_gene: TRBJ2-5
abundance: NA
len: 16

CDR3nt: TGTGCCAGTACCAGACGGACAGGGGATTCCTACAATGAGCAGTTCTTC
CDR3aa: CASTRRTGDSYNEQFF
v_gene: TRBV19
d_gene: TRBD1
j_gene: TRBJ2-1
abundance: NA
len: 16

CDR3nt: TGTGCCAGCAGTTTACTAGGAGGAAACTATGGCTACACCTTC
CDR3aa: CASSLLGGNYGYTF
v_gene: TRBV28
d_gene: NA
j_gene: TRBJ1-2
abundance: NA
len: 14

CDR3nt: TGCGCCAGCAGCTTGGGGGGGCTCACAGATACGCAGTATTTT
CDR3aa: CASSLGGLTDTQYF
v_gene: TRBV5-1
d_gene: NA
j_gene: TRBJ2-3
abundance: NA
len: 14

CDR3nt: TGTGCCAGCAGCCGACTAGCGGGAGGGCAGGGGTCAGATACGCAGTATTTT
CDR3aa: CASSRLAGGQGSDTQYF
v_gene: TRBV6-6
d_gene: TRBD2
j_gene: TRBJ2-3
abundance: NA
len: 17

CDR3nt: TGTGCCAGCAGCTTGGAGGGGGCTGGAGAGACCCAGTACTTC
CDR3aa: CASSLEGAGETQYF
v_gene: TRBV5-1
d_gene: NA
j_gene: TRBJ2-5
abundance: NA
len: 14

CDR3nt: TGTGCCAGCAGCTTGGAACGGGTAGATACGCAGTATTTT
CDR3aa: CASSLERVDTQYF
v_gene: TRBV5-1
d_gene: NA
j_gene: TRBJ2-3
abundance: NA
len: 13

CDR3nt: TGTGCCAGCACCGCGTTGAGGGATACGCAGTATTTT
CDR3aa: CASTALRDTQYF
v_gene: TRBV7-2
d_gene: NA
j_gene: TRBJ2-3
abundance: once
len: 12

CDR3nt: TGTGCCAGCAGCCTCCAGGGGACCACAGATACGCAGTATTTT
CDR3aa: CASSLQGTTDTQYF
v_gene: TRBV7-2
d_gene: NA
j_gene: TRBJ2-3
abundance: NA
len: 14

CDR3nt: TGTGCCAGCAGTGCCCCCCGGGACAGGGCGTCCTACGAGCAGTACTTC
CDR3aa: CASSAPRDRASYEQYF
v_gene: TRBV2
d_gene: TRBD1
j_gene: TRBJ2-7
abundance: NA
len: 16

CDR3nt: TGCAGTGCTAGTCCTACAGGGAGACGGGACACTGAAGCTTTCTTT
CDR3aa: CSASPTGRRDTEAFF
v_gene: TRBV20-1
d_gene: NA
j_gene: TRBJ1-1
abundance: NA
len: 15

CDR3nt: TGTGCCAGCAGTCCCGGGACTAGCGGGAGCAATGAGCAGTTCTTC
CDR3aa: CASSPGTSGSNEQFF
v_gene: TRBV4-2
d_gene: TRBD2
j_gene: TRBJ2-1
abundance: NA
len: 15

CDR3nt: TGTGCCAGCAGCTCAGGCAGCACTAACTATGGCTACACCTTC
CDR3aa: CASSSGSTNYGYTF
v_gene: TRBV7-2
d_gene: NA
j_gene: TRBJ1-2
abundance: NA
len: 14

CDR3nt: TGTGCCAGCAGTCTAAGCGGACCTTACAATGAGCAGTTCTTC
CDR3aa: CASSLSGPYNEQFF
v_gene: TRBV27
d_gene: NA
j_gene: TRBJ2-1
abundance: NA
len: 14

CDR3nt: TGTGCCAGCACCAAACTGGGAGGAGGGGAATATGGCTACACCTTC
CDR3aa: CASTKLGGGEYGYTF
v_gene: TRBV5-1
d_gene: NA
j_gene: TRBJ1-2
abundance: NA
len: 15

CDR3nt: TGTGCCAGCAGCACGGACAGGTTAGGATCTCAGCCCCAGCATTTT
CDR3aa: CASSTDRLGSQPQHF
v_gene: TRBV7-2
d_gene: TRBD1
j_gene: TRBJ1-5
abundance: NA
len: 15

CDR3nt: TGTGCCAGCAGTCCATCGACAGGGGGCAGTACAGATACGCAGTATTTT
CDR3aa: CASSPSTGGSTDTQYF
v_gene: TRBV28
d_gene: TRBD1
j_gene: TRBJ2-3
abundance: NA
len: 16

CDR3nt: TGCAGCACTGGTGGGCTAGCGGGAGTGGTTGAGCAGTTCTTC
CDR3aa: CSTGGLAGVVEQFF
v_gene: TRBV29-1
d_gene: TRBD2
j_gene: TRBJ2-1
abundance: NA
len: 14

CDR3nt: TGTGCCAGCAGCTCGCACGGCGGGAGTAGAGATACGCAGTATTTT
CDR3aa: CASSSHGGSRDTQYF
v_gene: TRBV11-3
d_gene: TRBD2
j_gene: TRBJ2-3
abundance: few
len: 15

CDR3nt: TGTGCCAGTAGCACCCTCGAGGCTCCAAGGGATACGCAGTATTTT
CDR3aa: CASSTLEAPRDTQYF
v_gene: TRBV19
d_gene: NA
j_gene: TRBJ2-3
abundance: once
len: 15

CDR3nt: TGTGCCAGCAGCGTAGCGGGGGTAACGACCGGGGAGCTGTTTTTT
CDR3aa: CASSVAGVTTGELFF
v_gene: TRBV9
d_gene: NA
j_gene: TRBJ2-2
abundance: few
len: 15

CDR3nt: TGTGCCAGCAAGGGGAACTCCTACGAGCAGTACTTC
CDR3aa: CASKGNSYEQYF
v_gene: TRBV28
d_gene: NA
j_gene: TRBJ2-7
abundance: NA
len: 12

CDR3nt: TGCGCCAGCAGCTACGGACTTTCTCAAGAGACCCAGTACTTC
CDR3aa: CASSYGLSQETQYF
v_gene: TRBV5-1
d_gene: NA
j_gene: TRBJ2-5
abundance: NA
len: 14

CDR3nt: TGTGCCAGCAGTCTACGAGGCGAAGCAAACTATGGCTACACCTTC
CDR3aa: CASSLRGEANYGYTF
v_gene: TRBV27
d_gene: NA
j_gene: TRBJ1-2
abundance: NA
len: 15

CDR3nt: TGTGCCAGCCCCTCCGGGACAGACGACCCCTATTGGAATCAGCCCCAGCATTTT
CDR3aa: CASPSGTDDPYWNQPQHF
v_gene: TRBV27
d_gene: TRBD1
j_gene: TRBJ1-5
abundance: NA
len: 18

CDR3nt: TGTGCCAGCAGCTTCCCCGGGACAGCAGTCTATGGCTACACCTTC
CDR3aa: CASSFPGTAVYGYTF
v_gene: TRBV7-8
d_gene: TRBD1
j_gene: TRBJ1-2
abundance: NA
len: 15

CDR3nt: TGTGCCAGCAGCTTGTCCCCTAATGCCGGGGAGCTGTTTTTT
CDR3aa: CASSLSPNAGELFF
v_gene: TRBV11-3
d_gene: NA
j_gene: TRBJ2-2
abundance: NA
len: 14

CDR3nt: TGTGCCAGCAGCTTAGTCGTGGGAGGAATGGGCGAGCAGTACTTC
CDR3aa: CASSLVVGGMGEQYF
v_gene: TRBV7-2
d_gene: NA
j_gene: TRBJ2-7
abundance: NA
len: 15

CDR3nt: TGCGCCAGCAGCTTGGATAGCACTGAAGCTTTCTTT
CDR3aa: CASSLDSTEAFF
v_gene: TRBV5-1
d_gene: NA
j_gene: TRBJ1-1
abundance: NA
len: 12

CDR3nt: TGTGCCAGCAGCCTAGAGCCTGTCTATGGCTACACCTTC
CDR3aa: CASSLEPVYGYTF
v_gene: TRBV7-2
d_gene: NA
j_gene: TRBJ1-2
abundance: NA
len: 13

CDR3nt: TGTGCCAGTAGCGGGAGCGCTATTACGAGGCAGTACTTC
CDR3aa: CASSGSAITRQYF
v_gene: TRBV12-3/TRBV12-4
d_gene: TRBD2
j_gene: TRBJ2-7
abundance: NA
len: 13

CDR3nt: TGTGCCAGCAGCAGGCGGGGGGCGGAAAATCAGCCCCAGCATTTT
CDR3aa: CASSRRGAENQPQHF
v_gene: TRBV7-8
d_gene: NA
j_gene: TRBJ1-5
abundance: few
len: 15

CDR3nt: TGTGCCAGCAGCCTATCTAGCATGCGCTCCTACAATGAGCAGTTCTTC
CDR3aa: CASSLSSMRSYNEQFF
v_gene: TRBV7-2
d_gene: NA
j_gene: TRBJ2-1
abundance: NA
len: 16

CDR3nt: TGTGCCAGCAGTTTATCGATTATCGGCACCAGGGGCAATCAGCCCCAGCATTTT
CDR3aa: CASSLSIIGTRGNQPQHF
v_gene: TRBV27
d_gene: NA
j_gene: TRBJ1-5
abundance: NA
len: 18

CDR3nt: TGTGCCAGCAGCTTCCGACAGGGGGCTGAAGCTTTCTTT
CDR3aa: CASSFRQGAEAFF
v_gene: TRBV7-3
d_gene: TRBD1
j_gene: TRBJ1-1
abundance: NA
len: 13

CDR3nt: TGTGCCAGCAGTGCCCAACTAGCGGGGAGAGGCGAGCAGTACTTC
CDR3aa: CASSAQLAGRGEQYF
v_gene: TRBV2
d_gene: TRBD2
j_gene: TRBJ2-7
abundance: NA
len: 15

CDR3nt: TGTGCCAGCAAAGTAGGGACTAGCGCCACGGGGGGGGAGACCCAGTACTTC
CDR3aa: CASKVGTSATGGETQYF
v_gene: TRBV2
d_gene: TRBD2
j_gene: TRBJ2-5
abundance: once
len: 17

CDR3nt: TGTGCCAGCAGCGCGACCGGCGGGGTAGGCAAAAACATTCAGTACTTC
CDR3aa: CASSATGGVGKNIQYF
v_gene: TRBV7-9
d_gene: NA
j_gene: TRBJ2-4
abundance: NA
len: 16